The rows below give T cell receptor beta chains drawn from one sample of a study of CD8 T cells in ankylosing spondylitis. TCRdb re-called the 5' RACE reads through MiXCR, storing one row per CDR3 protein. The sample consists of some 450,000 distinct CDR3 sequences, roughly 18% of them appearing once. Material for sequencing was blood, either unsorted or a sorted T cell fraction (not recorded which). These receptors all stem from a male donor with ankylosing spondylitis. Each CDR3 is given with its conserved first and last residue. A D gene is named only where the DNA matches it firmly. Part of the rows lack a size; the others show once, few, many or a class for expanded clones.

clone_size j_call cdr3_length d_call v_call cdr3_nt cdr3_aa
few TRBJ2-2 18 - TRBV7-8 TGTGCCAGCAGCAAGGGAAGACAGGACCACCGTAACACCGGGGAGCTGTTTTTT CASSKGRQDHRNTGELFF
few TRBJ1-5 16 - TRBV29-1 TGCAGCCCTCTTGGGACATCGACTGTTAGCAATCAGCCCCAGCATTTT CSPLGTSTVSNQPQHF
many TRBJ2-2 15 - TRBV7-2 TGTGCCAGCAGCGTCACGGGGCAATCTACCGGGGAGCTGTTTTTT CASSVTGQSTGELFF
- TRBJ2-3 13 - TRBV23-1 TGCGCCAGCGCCCGGACAGACACAGATACGCAGTATTTT CASARTDTDTQYF
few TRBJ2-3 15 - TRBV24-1 TGTGCCACCAGTGGAGGCAGGGGAGGCACAGATACGCAGTATTTT CATSGGRGGTDTQYF
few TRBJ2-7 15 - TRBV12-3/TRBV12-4 TGTGCCAGCAGTTCCACGATCCAACGGCAGGACGAGCAGTACTTC CASSSTIQRQDEQYF
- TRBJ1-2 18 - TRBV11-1 TGTGCCAGCAGCCTCACGGGGGACACGAGGGCCCATAACTATGGCTACACCTTC CASSLTGDTRAHNYGYTF
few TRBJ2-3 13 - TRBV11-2 TGTGCCAGCAGCTCTCAGCGGACAGATACGCAGTATTTT CASSSQRTDTQYF
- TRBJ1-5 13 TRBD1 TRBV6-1 TGTGCCGCCATGGGACAGGGAAATCAGCCCCAGCATTTT CAAMGQGNQPQHF
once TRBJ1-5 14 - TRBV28 TGTGCCAGCGGTTTCGGGGTTGGCAATCAGCCCCAGCATTTT CASGFGVGNQPQHF
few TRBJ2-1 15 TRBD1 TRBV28 TGTGCCAGCAGTGGACAGGGGAACTTTAACAATGAGCAGTTCTTC CASSGQGNFNNEQFF
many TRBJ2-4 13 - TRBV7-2 TGTGCCAGCAGCTTAGACGGCACAGGGCTGAAGTACTTC CASSLDGTGLKYF
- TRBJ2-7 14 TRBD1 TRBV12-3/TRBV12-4 TGTGCCAGCAGTCAACGACAGGGGACCTACGAGCAGTACTTC CASSQRQGTYEQYF
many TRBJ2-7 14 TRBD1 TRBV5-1 TGCGCCAGCACCTGGACAGGCGATAGCTACGAGCAGTACTTC CASTWTGDSYEQYF
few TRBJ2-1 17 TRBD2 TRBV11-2 TGTGCCAGCAGCTCATTCCGACTAGCGGGAGACGGAAATGAGCAGTTCTTC CASSSFRLAGDGNEQFF
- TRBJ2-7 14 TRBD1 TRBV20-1 TGCAGTGCTATACAGACAGGGGGCGGTTACGAGCAGTACTTC CSAIQTGGGYEQYF
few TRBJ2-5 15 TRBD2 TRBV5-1 TGCGCCAGCAGCTGGAGGACTAGCGGAGAAGAGACCCAGTACTTC CASSWRTSGEETQYF
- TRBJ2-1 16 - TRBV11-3 TGTGCCAGCAGCCTGCGTACAGCGGCCTCCTACAATGAGCAGTTCTTC CASSLRTAASYNEQFF
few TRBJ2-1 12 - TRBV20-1 TGCAGTGCCGTCAAGGGGGGGAATGAGCAGTTCTTC CSAVKGGNEQFF
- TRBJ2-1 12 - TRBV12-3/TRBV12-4 TGTGCCAGCAGCTACAGGGTGGAGGAGCAGTTCTTC CASSYRVEEQFF
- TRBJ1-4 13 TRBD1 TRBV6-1 TGTGCCAGCAGGGACAGGGGATGGGAAAAACTGTTTTTT CASRDRGWEKLFF
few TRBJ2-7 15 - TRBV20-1 TGCAGTGCTAGAATGCGCCAGCGGGTCTCCTACGAGCAGTACTTC CSARMRQRVSYEQYF
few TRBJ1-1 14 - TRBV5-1 TGCGCCAGCAGCTTGTGGGGGGGAAACACTGAAGCTTTCTTT CASSLWGGNTEAFF
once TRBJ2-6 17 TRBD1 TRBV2 TGTGCCAGCAGTGAGGACAGGGTGGTTTTGGGGGCCAACGTCCTGACTTTC CASSEDRVVLGANVLTF
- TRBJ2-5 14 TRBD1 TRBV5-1 TGCGCCAGCAGTTCGAAGGGGGCTGGGGAGACCCAGTACTTC CASSSKGAGETQYF
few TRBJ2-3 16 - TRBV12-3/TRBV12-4 TGTGCCAGCAGTTTATGGGAGCTTCGGGCGCACAAGACGCAGTATTTT CASSLWELRAHKTQYF
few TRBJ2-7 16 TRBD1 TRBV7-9 TGTGCCAGCAGCTTGGATCTGCCGGGACAGGGCTACGAGCAGTACTTC CASSLDLPGQGYEQYF
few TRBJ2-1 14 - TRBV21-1 TGTGCCAGCGGACAGGGTACGTCCTACAATGAGCAGTTCTTC CASGQGTSYNEQFF